These 18 T cell receptor beta chains were sequenced from one sample in a study of blood T cell repertoires in COVID-19. Sequencing was performed with immunoSEQ multiplex PCR; in TCRdb, only in-frame clones are kept and a portion is missing. The profile shows about 320,000 clones, roughly nine tenths of them singletons. Input material: peripheral blood. The receptor source for this set is a man younger than 35 who had recovered from COVID-19.

The V call is TRBV27, the J call TRBJ2-7; possibly TRBD2 for D (6 bases). Germline lookup yields CDR1 MNHEY and CDR2 SMNVEV (reference sequence). CDR3 length: 16 residues. V gave up 2 bases and J gave up 0 bases, with 14 bases separating them. As DNA, the CDR3 is TGTGCCAGCAGTTTAAGGGCGGTAGCGGCCTCCTACGAGCAGTACTTC. Its protein product is CASSLRAVAASYEQYF.

The V call is TRBV4-1, the J call TRBJ2-5, with 7 bases matching TRBD2. Germline assignment: CDR1 MGHRA and CDR2 YSYEKL. The CDR3 spans 15 residues. The ends lost 5 bases at V and 5 bases at J; junction bases unmatched: 11. CDR3 sequence reads: CASSSQGLVVETQYF. The DNA for the CDR3 is TGCGCCAGCAGCAGTCAAGGACTAGTAGTCGAGACCCAGTACTTC.

The V gene is TRBV6-1, the J gene TRBJ2-7; D unclear. Trimming removed 3 bases from V and 1 base from J, with 7 bases in between. CDR3 length equals 13 residues. CDR1 is MNHNS and CDR2 is SASEGT in the germline V gene. The CDR3 is CASSESQSYEQYF. The CDR3 DNA is TGTGCCAGCAGTGAGTCACAGTCCTACGAGCAGTACTTC.

The V and J genes are TRBV6-6 and TRBJ1-6; 9 bases map to TRBD1. Germline values: CDR1 MNHNY, CDR2 SVGAGI (reference sequence). V lost 7 bases and J lost 7; bases outside the gene matches: 5. CDR3 length equals 14 residues. The CDR3 DNA is TGTGCCAGCAACACCGGACAGGGGAATTCACCCCTCCACTTT. Translated: CASNTGQGNSPLHF.

V is TRBV30 and J is TRBJ2-2, with 10 bases lining up with TRBD1. Losses at the gene ends were 5 bases for V and 5 bases for J; bases not matched to a gene: 8. CDR3 length: 15 amino acids. The germline V gene has CDR1 GTSNPN and CDR2 SVGIG (reference sequence). The CDR3 spells CAWASGTGVTGELFF. For the CDR3, the DNA is TGTGCCTGGGCCTCGGGGACAGGGGTAACCGGGGAGCTGTTTTTT. Supplemented by reference TRBV30 and TRBJ2-2, the full variable domain reads SQTIHQWPATLVQPVGSPLSLECTVEGTSNPNLYWYRQAAGRGLQLLFYSVGIGQISSEVPQNLSASRPQDRQFILSSKKLLLSDSGFYLCAWASGTGVTGELFFGEGSRLTVL.

This chain links TRBV4-1 with TRBJ2-5; the D is unclear. The length of the CDR3 is 17 residues. CDR1 MGHRA and CDR2 YSYEKL come from the germline V gene. Trimming pared 3 bases from V and 4 bases from J, leaving 21 bases between. DNA for the CDR3: TGCGCCAGCAGCCACTCAACGGTCCCCCGTCGTGGAGAGACCCAGTACTTC. Its translation: CASSHSTVPRRGETQYF.

V usage is TRBV7-8 and J usage is TRBJ1-4; 9 bases agree with TRBD1. This CDR3 spans 16 amino acids. V shed 5 bases and J 2 bases; nucleotides not matched to a gene: 6. Germline V gene data show CDR1 as SGHVS and CDR2 as FQNEAQ. In nucleotides, the CDR3 is TGTGCCAGCAGCCCGGACAGGGGTGGGACTAATGAAAAACTGTTTTTT. This translates into CASSPDRGGTNEKLFF.

This chain joins TRBV19 and TRBJ2-1, with TRBD2 matching 10 bases. J was trimmed by 6 bases and V by 1 base; bases with no gene match: 9. Germline-derived CDR1 and CDR2 are LNHDA and SQIVND (reference sequence). This CDR3 contains 17 residues. The CDR3 here is CASSIGFGLAGANEQFF. The DNA for the CDR3 is TGTGCCAGTAGTATAGGCTTTGGGCTAGCGGGAGCCAATGAGCAGTTCTTC.

The chain carries TRBV27 and TRBJ1-5; 7 nucleotides match TRBD1. The CDR3 is 15 amino acids. Germline V CDR1 and CDR2: MNHEY, SMNVEV (reference sequence). Trimming at V came to 5 bases and at J to 6 bases, leaving 10 bases not matched to a gene. The CDR3 loop reads CASSPRTGVVQPQHF. CDR3 coding DNA: TGTGCCAGCAGTCCCCGAACAGGGGTGGTTCAGCCCCAGCATTTT.

This chain links TRBV7-9 with TRBJ2-3, with 11 bases fitting TRBD2. The J segment lost 7 bases and the V segment lost 6 bases, leaving 6 bases of the junction unmatched. The CDR3 extends over 14 amino acids. CDR1 is SEHNR, CDR2 FQNEAQ, per germline (reference sequence). CDR3: CASSSSGGAHTQYF. CDR3 sequence (DNA): TGTGCCAGCAGTAGTAGCGGGGGGGCCCATACGCAGTATTTT.

The chain is built from TRBV30 and TRBJ2-7, with a tentative D call TRBD1 (6 bases). CDR3 size: 14 residues. The germline V gene has CDR1 GTSNPN and CDR2 SVGIG (reference sequence). V lost 3 bases, J lost 0 bases, and 12 bases lay in between. This CDR3 reads CAWRLRGASYEQYF. The CDR3 DNA follows: TGTGCCTGGAGACTCAGGGGCGCCTCCTACGAGCAGTACTTC. The full variable domain, rest sourced from reference TRBV30 and TRBJ2-7, is SQTIHQWPATLVQPVGSPLSLECTVEGTSNPNLYWYRQAAGRGLQLLFYSVGIGQISSEVPQNLSASRPQDRQFILSSKKLLLSDSGFYLCAWRLRGASYEQYFGPGTRLTVT.

The chain is built from TRBV6-2 or TRBV6-3 and TRBJ1-5, with D possibly matching TRBD1 (5 bases). V lost 6 bases and J lost 4, with 13 bases in between. The CDR3 spans 14 residues. Germline V gene data show CDR1 as MNHEY and CDR2 as SVGEGT. The CDR3 reads CASSPRTRNQPQHF. CDR3 nucleotide sequence: TGTGCCAGCAGCCCGCGGACAAGAAATCAGCCCCAGCATTTT.

The V and J genes are TRBV3-1 (or the pseudogene TRBV3-2) and TRBJ2-3; 9 nucleotides agree with TRBD1. The trim removed 6 bases at V and 3 bases at J, leaving 7 bases unmatched. The CDR3 loop spans 15 amino acids. Germline CDR1 and CDR2: LGHDT and YNNKEL (reference sequence). Here the CDR3 reads CASSLQGARTDTQYF. The CDR3 nucleotides are TGTGCCAGCAGTTTACAGGGGGCGAGGACAGATACGCAGTATTTT.

The chain combines TRBV25-1 with TRBJ1-1, with D possibly TRBD1 on 6 matching bases. Germline CDR1 and CDR2: MGHDK and SYGVNS. The CDR3 has 17 amino acids. V was clipped by 3 bases and J by 0 bases, with 17 bases between them. The CDR3 is CASSESVTGHLNTEAFF. The CDR3 region has the DNA TGTGCCAGCAGTGAGTCTGTTACGGGACACCTGAACACTGAAGCTTTCTTT.

The rearrangement links TRBV9 to TRBJ2-1; 8 nucleotides agree with TRBD1. Germline lookup yields CDR1 SGDLS and CDR2 YYNGEE. The CDR3 spans 16 residues. The J segment lost 4 bases and the V segment lost 1 base, leaving 7 bases of the junction unmatched. CDR3 in DNA: TGTGCCAGCAGCGTAATGACAGGGGTTAGGTACAATGAGCAGTTCTTC. Translating gives CASSVMTGVRYNEQFF. Looking up the rest from reference TRBV9 and TRBJ2-1 gives the full variable domain: DSGVTQTPKHLITATGQRVTLRCSPRSGDLSVYWYQQSLDQGLQFLIQYYNGEERAKGNILERFSAQQFPDLHSELNLSSLELGDSALYFCASSVMTGVRYNEQFFGPGTRLTVL.

The rearrangement links TRBV5-1 to TRBJ1-2; D remains unclear. V lost 0 bases and J lost 4, with 10 bases in between. This CDR3 contains 14 residues. Per the germline V gene, CDR1 is SGHRS and CDR2 is YFSETQ. The CDR3 nucleotides read TGCGCCAGCAGCTTGGATGGAGCCCTCTATGGCTACACCTTC. Translation gives CASSLDGALYGYTF.

CDR3 sequence: CASSLAEQGSPATQYF. In nucleotides, the CDR3 is TGCGCCAGCAGCTTGGCCGAACAGGGATCCCCGGCCACGCAGTATTTT. V gene TRBV5-1 combines with J gene TRBJ2-3, with D possibly TRBD1 on 6 matching bases. CDR1 is SGHRS and CDR2 is YFSETQ in the germline V gene. V dropped 0 bases and J dropped 9 bases, with 20 bases sitting between them. This CDR3 spans 16 amino acids.

The V and J genes are TRBV7-8 and TRBJ1-6; D is undetermined. Trimming pared 5 bases from V and 8 bases from J, leaving 16 bases between. The CDR3 is 15 amino acids. Germline lookup yields CDR1 SGHVS and CDR2 FQNEAQ. The CDR3 loop is CASSPPRGKDSPLHF. CDR3 coding DNA: TGTGCCAGCAGCCCGCCTCGAGGGAAGGATTCACCCCTCCACTTT.